This T cell receptor (beta chain) was sequenced during a study of metastatic and nonmetastatic thyroid tumors. As for the study in general: Repertoire data that came from the blood and tumor or nodule tissue of malignant and benign thyroid patients were compared.

V lost 4 bases and J lost 0, with 17 bases in between. Germline CDR1 reads SGHRS; CDR2 reads YFSETQ. The CDR3 consists of 18 residues. In the authors' workflow: The study took CDR3 differences across clinicopathological groups and made a distant-metastasis classifier for papillary thyroid cancer from them. TCRdb re-called the PCR reads via MiXCR. The V and J calls shown here were made by TCRdb, not taken from the authors' results. The data show fewer than 35,000 clones, about 15% seen once. All patients were untreated before thyroid surgery. The table lists this clone with many counts. The chain couples TRBV5-1 to TRBJ2-6; D is possibly TRBD1 (5 bases). Sequenced input: blood. The source is a male donor with papillary thyroid cancer or a benign thyroid nodule (not recorded which). Some clones in this sample may be carry-over from other donors' samples. CDR3 nucleotides: TGCGCCAGCAGCGTCAGGGTTCTCGTAACCTCTGGGGCCAACGTCCTGACTTTC. This encodes CASSVRVLVTSGANVLTF.